The 8 T cell receptor beta chains reported below all come from one sample, sequenced in a study of OX40 agonist ivuxolimab in advanced cancers. The library was obtained by the immunoSEQ multiplex PCR assay. Here the immuneACCESS table is served through TCRdb, limited to in-frame sequences with V and J called. Missing clones are a known gap in these copies; in checked studies unresolved V genes cover under half, and the rest lacks a known reason. This sample holds 60,000 to 85,000 clones; 70% to 80% were observed only once. The top ten clones comprise over 1.5% of the sample. The material was CD4+ or CD8+ T cells sorted from blood, obtained in a trial of the OX40 agonist ivuxolimab. Receptors were obtained from an adult with an advanced solid tumor such as melanoma, head and neck, liver or kidney cancer.

The chain has TRBV27 and TRBJ2-7, with TRBD1 as a possible D gene (6 bases). Trimming pared 5 bases from V and 6 bases from J, leaving 11 bases between. The CDR3 is made up of 12 amino acids. Germline CDR1 reads MNHEY; CDR2 reads SMNVEV (reference sequence). The CDR3 region is CASSGGQSEQYF. The DNA of the CDR3 is TGTGCCAGCAGTGGTGGACAGAGCGAGCAGTACTTC.

The chain combines TRBV5-1 with TRBJ2-1; D perhaps matches TRBD1 (5 bases). This CDR3 contains 15 residues. V lost 0 bases, J lost 0 bases, and 7 bases lay in between. Looked up from germline, CDR1 is SGHRS and CDR2 is YFSETQ. Here the CDR3 DNA reads TGCGCCAGCAGCTTGGAGGGGTTCTCCTACAATGAGCAGTTCTTC. Its translation is CASSLEGFSYNEQFF.

CDR3 sequence: CASSLSRGNYGYTF. For the CDR3, the DNA is TGTGCCAGCAGCCTTTCCCGGGGGAACTATGGCTACACCTTC. The V gene is TRBV5-6, the J gene TRBJ1-2; D perhaps matches TRBD1 (5 bases). Trimming removed 4 bases at V and 2 bases at J, with 12 bases between. Germline V gene data show CDR1 as SGHDT and CDR2 as YYEEEE. The CDR3 consists of 14 residues.

V gene TRBV4-2 combines with J gene TRBJ1-5; D is ambiguous. V was clipped by 0 bases and J by 9 bases, with 15 bases between them. The CDR3 covers 15 residues. Germline CDR1 and CDR2: LGHNA and YNFKEQ. The CDR3 here is CASSQDLNGMWPQHF. CDR3 DNA sequence: TGTGCCAGCAGCCAAGATCTGAACGGAATGTGGCCCCAGCATTTT.

The chain recombines TRBV7-9 with TRBJ2-3; D is undetermined. This CDR3 is 12 amino acids long. V lost 5 bases, J lost 2 bases, and 5 bases lay in between. Germline CDR1 is SEHNR and CDR2 is FQNEAQ (reference sequence). The CDR3: CASSPYTDTQYF. CDR3 sequence (DNA): TGTGCCAGCAGCCCGTACACAGATACGCAGTATTTT. Variable domain in full (rest from reference TRBV7-9 and TRBJ2-3): DTGVSQNPRHKITKRGQNVTFRCDPISEHNRLYWYRQTLGQGPEFLTYFQNEAQLEKSRLLSDRFSAERPKGSFSTLEIQRTEQGDSAMYLCASSPYTDTQYFGPGTRLTVL.

This clone was seen more than once but under ten times. The V call is TRBV6-1, the J call TRBJ2-7; TRBD1 is a possible D gene (6 bases). CDR1 is MNHNS and CDR2 is SASEGT in the germline V gene. Trimming removed 4 bases at V and 0 bases at J, with 13 bases between. The CDR3 runs to 15 residues. CDR3 in DNA: TGTGCCAGCAGTGGACAGGTTGGAAGCTCCTACGAGCAGTACTTC. As protein: CASSGQVGSSYEQYF.

The genes are TRBV6-6 and TRBJ1-5; perhaps TRBD1 as D (6 bases). Trimming stripped 8 bases from V and 7 bases from J, with 21 bases between. Germline V lookup: CDR1 MNHNY, CDR2 SVGAGI (reference sequence). The CDR3 is 15 residues long. The CDR3 region is CASGRAGQGSQPQHF. The CDR3 nucleotides are TGTGCCAGCGGAAGGGCGGGACAAGGATCCCAGCCCCAGCATTTT.

This clone was counted many times. In DNA, the CDR3 is TGTGCCTGGAGTGCAACTGTATCTAGCAATCAGCCCCAGCATTTT. This sequence encodes CAWSATVSSNQPQHF. The gene calls are TRBV30 and TRBJ1-5, with D unclear. The CDR3 consists of 15 residues. V was trimmed by 1 base and J by 0 bases, leaving 10 bases between them. Germline V gene sequence: CDR1 GTSNPN, CDR2 SVGIG (reference sequence).